This is a list of T cell receptor beta chains from one sample in a study of T-cell memory formation after mild COVID-19. TCRdb re-analysed the 5' RACE reads in MiXCR, keeping a single row per CDR3 protein. This table holds about 250,000 distinct CDR3 sequences, approximately 15% found once. The sample comprised PBMCs or a T cell subset sorted from them (not recorded which). Receptors were obtained from an adult woman who had mild COVID-19 (a few samples of this study predate the infection). Cell type and time point are not known. Each CDR3 is given with its conserved first and last residue. Each record gives: V gene, CDR3 protein.

>TRBV10-3
CAISSGTSAAGELFF
>TRBV5-4
CASSSPGGAQYF
>TRBV30
CAWQSRGNYGYTF
>TRBV12-3/TRBV12-4
CASSLEGIYGYTF
>TRBV7-6
CASGTGIRNTGELFF
>TRBV7-9
CASSASGTSGEQYF
>TRBV12-3/TRBV12-4
CASTPGGLARQFF
>TRBV6-5
CASSYRTGALNTEAFF
>TRBV4-1
CASSQGRDWSYEQYF
>TRBV7-9
CASSLARLDRGPDITSYNEQFF
>TRBV11-1
CASSLREAQETQYF
>TRBV10-3
CAIRGTGDGYTF
>TRBV4-1
CASSQPPRNTEAFF
>TRBV20-1
CSASRDRDQPQHF
>TRBV25-1
CASSEYGGVTYNEQFF
>TRBV24-1
CATSPRISNYYNEQFF
>TRBV7-9
CASSYRVPGDTQYF
>TRBV5-6
CASSLKLGPNNEQFF
>TRBV7-6
CASSTDRGRVGYTF
>TRBV5-5
CASSLGAGTTSLYGYTF
>TRBV7-3
CASARGILEPLHF
>TRBV12-3/TRBV12-4
CASSKTSGGYNEQFF
>TRBV5-1
CASSLRTPLTGALPDTQYF
>TRBV7-2
CASSPPPGELFF
>TRBV4-1
CASSQEPSGRIHEQYF
>TRBV6-5
CASSYNTGELFF
>TRBV7-2
CASSFKDHNEQFF
>TRBV5-1
CASSSPSGIQYF
>TRBV6-1
CASTRTSGTSDTQYF
>TRBV9
CASSLRTSLTTDTQYF
>TRBV24-1
CATSDPGTDHYEQYF
>TRBV24-1
CATSDPIAGSYNEQFF
>TRBV6-6
CASRPSSYEQYF
>TRBV12-3/TRBV12-4
CASKGTGGSEQFF
>TRBV3-1
CASRLDKNTEAFF
>TRBV27
CASSFLSDRRQPQHF
>TRBV20-1
CSARDPRMNTEAFF
>TRBV6-5
CASSYRGLPSETQYF
>TRBV6-6
CASGGYNEQFF
>TRBV4-2
CASSQDRQGDYGYTF
>TRBV5-1
CASSSTDTDTQYF
>TRBV7-2
CASTPPGLGETQYF
>TRBV20-1
CSAWTSYEQFF
>TRBV3-1
CASSRRGQPGNTIYF
>TRBV20-1
CSAQLAGRAEQFF
>TRBV27
CASSFRRGQGFVPQYF
>TRBV20-1
CSARRAPSYEQYF
>TRBV9
CASSAAGSDTQYF
>TRBV7-3
CASSSRPTSQAKETQYF
>TRBV29-1
CSVSGTYGYTF
>TRBV12-3/TRBV12-4
CASSPTSGPGGTQYF
>TRBV10-3
CAISSSGGTQETQYF
>TRBV3-1
CASSRWDSVIYGYTF
>TRBV7-8
CASSFRLSGSTQPYNEQFF
>TRBV27
CAISLFGSYNEQFF